This is a list of T cell receptor beta chains from one sample in a study of blood T cell repertoires in COVID-19. Clones were read by immunoSEQ multiplex PCR, and TCRdb kept only the in-frame ones, dropping some. The sample has roughly 29,000 clones, roughly 85% seen once. Source material: peripheral blood. All receptors derive from a human donor in a cohort sampled during active COVID-19. Each CDR3 is given with its conserved first and last residue. The D gene is left open where the match is weak. Clone sizes are given selectively: once, few, many, or a class where the clone is expanded.

cdr3_length d_call j_call v_call clone_size cdr3_nt cdr3_aa
16 TRBD2 TRBJ2-1 TRBV7-6 - TGTGCCAGCAGCTTAGCCAGCGGGAGGGGTGGGAATGAGCAGTTCTTC CASSLASGRGGNEQFF
14 TRBD1 TRBJ2-3 TRBV5-4 once TGTGCCAGCAGCTTTGGGACAGGCGGGGATACGCAGTATTTT CASSFGTGGDTQYF
16 TRBD2 TRBJ2-1 TRBV14 - TGTGCCAGCAGCCAAGGGCTAGCGGGGGGGCAAAATGAGCAGTTCTTC CASSQGLAGGQNEQFF
15 - TRBJ2-1 TRBV6-4 - TGTGCCAGCAGTGATCAGGGGTCCCTCTACAATGAGCAGTTCTTC CASSDQGSLYNEQFF
14 - TRBJ2-7 TRBV7-9 - TGTGCCAGCAGCTTCGGTCAGGCGTCCTACGAGCAGTACTTC CASSFGQASYEQYF
15 TRBD2 TRBJ2-7 TRBV27 - TGTGCCAGCAGTCCACAGACTAGCGAGTCCTACGAGCAGTACTTC CASSPQTSESYEQYF
14 - TRBJ1-3 TRBV28 - TGTGCCAGCAGTTTGGGGGGGGCTGGAAACACCATATATTTT CASSLGGAGNTIYF
15 - TRBJ2-4 TRBV3-1/TRBV3-2 - TGTGCCAGCAGCCAAGGTGGGGGGGCCAAAAACATTCAGTACTTC CASSQGGGAKNIQYF
16 - TRBJ1-1 TRBV6-1 - TGTGCCAGCAGTGGAGGGAAATTGGATCTGAACACTGAAGCTTTCTTT CASSGGKLDLNTEAFF
14 TRBD1 TRBJ2-1 TRBV5-1 - TGCGCCAGCAGCCTGGACGGACAGGGGAATGAGCAGTTCTTC CASSLDGQGNEQFF
13 - TRBJ2-7 TRBV9 - TGTGCCAGCAGCGGCAGCAGGGGCTACGAGCAGTACTTC CASSGSRGYEQYF
15 - TRBJ1-3 TRBV6-6 - TGTGCCAGCAGTTACAACAGCAACTCTGGAAACACCATATATTTT CASSYNSNSGNTIYF
15 - TRBJ1-1 TRBV7-9 - TGTGCCAGCAGCCTACAGGGATGGGCGGACACTGAAGCTTTCTTT CASSLQGWADTEAFF
18 - TRBJ1-1 TRBV24-1 - TGTGCCACCAGTGATTTGAAGCGCCAGGGTTTCTGGAACACTGAAGCTTTCTTT CATSDLKRQGFWNTEAFF
15 TRBD2 TRBJ2-3 TRBV7-7 - TGTGCCAGCAGCTTAGCGGGACTAGCGGGAGATACGCAGTATTTT CASSLAGLAGDTQYF
13 TRBD1 TRBJ2-7 TRBV25-1 - TGTGCCAGCAGTGCCGGACAGGGGCGCGAGCAGTACTTC CASSAGQGREQYF
14 - TRBJ1-5 TRBV19 once TGTGCCAGTAGTACTCGATCAGGGGTTGTGCCCCAGCATTTT CASSTRSGVVPQHF
13 - TRBJ1-2 TRBV5-1 - TGCGCCAGCAGCCCTAGCGGGACAAATGGCTACACCTTC CASSPSGTNGYTF
14 TRBD1 TRBJ2-1 TRBV30 - TGTGCCTGGATTTTACAGGGGCCCTACAATGAGCAGTTCTTC CAWILQGPYNEQFF
17 - TRBJ2-1 TRBV7-9 - TGTGCCAGCAGCTCCGGGACTTCCTTTGGGTCCTACAATGAGCAGTTCTTC CASSSGTSFGSYNEQFF
14 - TRBJ2-5 TRBV2 - TGTGCCAGCAGTGAACAGGGCGGGGGCGAGACCCAGTACTTC CASSEQGGGETQYF
16 - TRBJ2-4 TRBV20-1 - TGCAGTGCTAGTGGGTCGGGAACGCTAGCCAAAAACATTCAGTACTTC CSASGSGTLAKNIQYF
15 TRBD2 TRBJ2-5 TRBV19 - TGTGCCAGTAGTACTGGGACTAGTTCGTGGGAGACCCAGTACTTC CASSTGTSSWETQYF
12 - TRBJ1-1 TRBV18 - TGTGCCAGCTCACGACAGGACACTGAAGCTTTCTTT CASSRQDTEAFF
18 - TRBJ2-3 TRBV10-3 - TGTGCCATCAGTGGAGGCGGGGGAACGGGGGCCCGCACAGATACGCAGTATTTT CAISGGGGTGARTDTQYF
17 TRBD1 TRBJ2-1 TRBV2 once TGTGCCAGCAGTGCCCGACAGGGGGCACTCGGGGTCAATGAGCAGTTCTTC CASSARQGALGVNEQFF
16 - TRBJ2-7 TRBV5-1 once TGCGCCAGCAGCTTTGACAGATCATCAGTCGCCTACGAGCAGTACTTC CASSFDRSSVAYEQYF
16 TRBD1 TRBJ1-2 TRBV5-1 once TGCGCCAGCAGCACAGAATCGGGACAGTCAAACTATGGCTACACCTTC CASSTESGQSNYGYTF
14 - TRBJ2-7 TRBV5-6 - TGTGCCAGCAGCCTCCTAATAAACTCCTACGAGCAGTACTTC CASSLLINSYEQYF
17 TRBD2 TRBJ2-1 TRBV7-6 - TGTGCCAGCAGCTTAGCGGGGGGGACTAGCGGGCGTAATGAGCAGTTCTTC CASSLAGGTSGRNEQFF
16 TRBD1 TRBJ2-2 TRBV2 - TGTGCCAGCAGTGACGGCAACAGGGGGAACACCGGGGAGCTGTTTTTT CASSDGNRGNTGELFF
16 TRBD1 TRBJ2-2 TRBV5-1 - TGCGCCAGCAGCTTGGAGCCAGGGGGTGACACCGGGGAGCTGTTTTTT CASSLEPGGDTGELFF